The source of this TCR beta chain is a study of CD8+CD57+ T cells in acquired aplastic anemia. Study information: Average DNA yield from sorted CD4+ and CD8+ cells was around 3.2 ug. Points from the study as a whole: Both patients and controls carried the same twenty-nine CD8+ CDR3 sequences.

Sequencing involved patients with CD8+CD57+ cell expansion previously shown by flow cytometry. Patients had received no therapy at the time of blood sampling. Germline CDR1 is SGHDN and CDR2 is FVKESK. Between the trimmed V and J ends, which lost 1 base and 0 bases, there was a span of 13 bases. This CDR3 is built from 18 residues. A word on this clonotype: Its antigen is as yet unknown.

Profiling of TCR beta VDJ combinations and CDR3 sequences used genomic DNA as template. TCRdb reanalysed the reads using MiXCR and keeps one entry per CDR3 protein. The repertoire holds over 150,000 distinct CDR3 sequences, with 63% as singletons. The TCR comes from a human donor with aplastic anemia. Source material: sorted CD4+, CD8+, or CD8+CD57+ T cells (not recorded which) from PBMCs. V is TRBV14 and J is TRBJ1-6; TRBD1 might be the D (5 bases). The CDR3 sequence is CASSQVAGISSYNSPLHF. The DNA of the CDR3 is TGTGCCAGCAGCCAAGTAGCAGGGATAAGCTCCTATAATTCACCCCTCCACTTT.